This TCR beta chain derives from a study of resident and recirculating memory T cells in vitiligo. Study context: Shave-biopsy epidermis from lesional and nonlesional skin was sequenced alongside PBMCs. Study-wide results and caveats: Non-conserved TCRs across sites and patients suggested distinct clones per lesion. Clonality differed among vitiligo lesions, with no unique dominant clone.

No change in lesions over the prior 6 months defined stable disease. Germline assignment: CDR1 LGHNT and CDR2 FRNRAP. Trimming removed 0 bases from V and 11 bases from J, with 22 bases in between. The CDR3 is made up of 16 amino acids. On this clone itself: The antigen remains unidentified.

Method: immunoSEQ multiplex PCR; TCRdb's copy keeps in-frame clones and lacks some. The sample records around 70,000 clones, 91% being singletons. The chain combines TRBV12-5 with TRBJ1-1; D is possibly TRBD1 (5 bases). The sample comprised blood. This sequence was found in a male donor with vitiligo. Written as DNA, the CDR3 is TGTGCTAGTGGTTTGGTACTGGGGCAGGGCGTTTCAACGGCTTTCTTT. Translated, it gives CASGLVLGQGVSTAFF.